The next 18 T cell receptor beta chains were all read from a single sample in a study of T cells in Graves' hyperthyroidism and ophthalmopathy. The TCR beta CDR3 regions underwent amplification using RNA transcripts as the source. HTBI primers were employed in a first-round RT-PCR of the TCR CDR3. One entry per CDR3 protein results from TCRdb running MiXCR on the multiplex PCR reads. The sample lists around 240,000 distinct CDR3 sequences; 16% were seen once. Specimen: blood. These TCRs come from a woman aged 18-30 years with Graves' ophthalmopathy.

Ten or more counts support this clonotype. The V and J genes are TRBV28 and TRBJ1-1, with D unclear. There are 13 residues in the CDR3. With 2 bases removed from V and 4 bases from J, the gap between germline ends came to 8 bases. Germline loops: CDR1 MDHEN, CDR2 SYDVKM. The CDR3, as DNA: TGTGCCAGCAGTTTAATTAAAGGCACTGAAGCTTTCTTT. Translated: CASSLIKGTEAFF.

At least ten counts were recorded for this clonotype. J is TRBJ1-2 and V is TRBV5-1; a possible D gene is TRBD1 (6 bases). The CDR3 totals 15 residues. Germline V gene sequence: CDR1 SGHRS, CDR2 YFSETQ. V dropped 1 base and J dropped 7 bases, with 17 bases sitting between them. CDR3 loop: CASSLSYREQGGYTF. The CDR3 DNA follows: TGCGCCAGCAGCTTGTCTTACAGGGAACAGGGTGGCTACACCTTC.

This clonotype has ten or more counts. V and J are TRBV27 and TRBJ2-2, with unresolved D. Germline V gene lookup returns CDR1 MNHEY and CDR2 SMNVEV (reference sequence). V lost 1 base to trimming and J lost 4 bases, with 10 bases between them. The CDR3 is 15 residues long. CDR3 in DNA: TGTGCCAGCAGTTTATTAACAGATTTCACCGGGGAGCTGTTTTTT. It is translated as CASSLLTDFTGELFF.

The chain carries TRBV6-2 or TRBV6-3 and TRBJ1-5, with TRBD1 matching 10 bases. Trimming cost V 9 bases and J 5 bases; bases outside gene matches: 10. Germline V gene sequence: CDR1 MNHEY, CDR2 SVGEGT. CDR3 length: 15 amino acids. The DNA for the CDR3 is TGTGCCAGTGAGGCCGGGACAGGGGTGGATCAGCCCCAGCATTTT. Protein product: CASEAGTGVDQPQHF.

At least ten counts were recorded for this clonotype. This sequence joins TRBV9 and TRBJ2-7; the D gene is possibly TRBD2 (6 bases). Trimming left V 0 bases short and J 4 bases short, with 11 bases between. Germline CDR1 and CDR2: SGDLS and YYNGEE. The CDR3 length is 14 residues. The CDR3 loop is CASSVGDLKYEQYF. For the CDR3, the DNA is TGTGCCAGCAGCGTAGGGGACTTAAAATACGAGCAGTACTTC.

J is TRBJ2-3 and V is TRBV19; 8 nucleotides line up with TRBD1. Germline values: CDR1 LNHDA, CDR2 SQIVND (reference sequence). This CDR3 is built from 17 residues. V gave up 1 base and J gave up 5 bases; unmatched junction bases: 11. The CDR3 region has the DNA TGTGCCAGTAGTATAGCTATGCTTCAGGGGGCGGAAGATACGCAGTATTTT. Its translation is CASSIAMLQGAEDTQYF. Based on the CDR3 plus reference TRBV19 and TRBJ2-3, the full variable domain is DGGITQSPKYLFRKEGQNVTLSCEQNLNHDAMYWYRQDPGQGLRLIYYSQIVNDFQKGDIAEGYSVSREKKESFPLTVTSAQKNPTAFYLCASSIAMLQGAEDTQYFGPGTRLTVL.

This clonotype was detected many times. The chain links TRBV7-8 to TRBJ2-3; 12 bases align to TRBD2. The CDR3 is 16 amino acids. V lost 0 bases to trimming and J lost 5 bases; unmatched junction nucleotides: 3. Germline values: CDR1 SGHVS, CDR2 FQNEAQ. CDR3 coding DNA: TGTGCCAGCAGCTTAGCTCTAGCGGGGGGGTTAGATACGCAGTATTTT. It yields the protein CASSLALAGGLDTQYF.

This clonotype was detected only a few times. V is TRBV4-1 and J is TRBJ2-2; TRBD1 aligns across 8 bases. J was trimmed by 3 bases and V by 3 bases; bases with no gene match: 6. Germline V lookup: CDR1 MGHRA, CDR2 YSYEKL. The CDR3 sequence is 16 residues long. The CDR3 DNA sequence: TGCGCCAGCAGCCATCCAGGGGGCACGTACACCGGGGAGCTGTTTTTT. Its protein product is CASSHPGGTYTGELFF.

This clonotype was picked up many times. The V gene is TRBV12-3 or TRBV12-4, the J gene TRBJ2-1, with 14 bases lining up with TRBD2. CDR3 length equals 19 residues. J lost 6 bases, V lost 6 bases, and 16 bases had no gene match. The CDR3, as DNA: TGTGCCAGCAGCTCTCGGCCCCTACATGGGACTAGCGGGAGCAATGAGCAGTTCTTC. As protein: CASSSRPLHGTSGSNEQFF.

This clonotype was seen many times. V usage is TRBV12-3 or TRBV12-4 and J usage is TRBJ1-2, with a weak D call TRBD1 (5 bases). V lost 5 bases, J lost 3 bases, and 13 bases lay in between. The CDR3 is made up of 14 amino acids. CDR3 in amino acids: CASSRTRGYYGYTF. CDR3 nucleotides: TGTGCCAGCAGTAGGACAAGGGGATACTATGGCTACACCTTC.

The chain carries TRBV19 and TRBJ1-5; 8 bases align to TRBD1. The CDR3 extends over 15 amino acids. The germline V gene encodes CDR1 LNHDA and CDR2 SQIVND (reference sequence). V lost 6 bases, J lost 0 bases, and 4 bases stayed unmatched. For the CDR3, the DNA is TGTGCCAGTAGCGGACAGGGTTATAGCAATCAGCCCCAGCATTTT. Amino acid sequence: CASSGQGYSNQPQHF.

There are many counts of this clonotype. The CDR3 loop reads CASSPRLDTEAFF. The CDR3 nucleotides are TGTGCCAGCAGTCCCCGTCTGGACACTGAAGCTTTCTTT. The chain recombines TRBV7-2 with TRBJ1-1; D remains ambiguous. The V gene's germline CDR1 is SGHTA and CDR2 FQGNSA. This CDR3 spans 13 amino acids. The ends were cut back, 6 bases at V and 3 bases at J, with 11 bases in the middle.

This clonotype has at least ten counts. V gene TRBV9 combines with J gene TRBJ2-2; D is unresolved. V gave up 0 bases and J gave up 4 bases, with 13 bases separating them. The germline V gene encodes CDR1 SGDLS and CDR2 YYNGEE. This CDR3 is 16 amino acids long. DNA of the CDR3: TGTGCCAGCAGCGTAGAGACCAAGGCGGTCACCGGGGAGCTGTTTTTT. Its translation is CASSVETKAVTGELFF.

This clonotype has a count of ten or more. V usage is TRBV20-1 and J usage is TRBJ2-5; D might be TRBD1 or TRBD2, each matching 5 bases. The CDR3 length is 14 residues. Germline CDR1 and CDR2: DFQATT and SNEGSKA (reference sequence). Trimming took off 3 bases at V and 7 bases at J, with 18 bases between the two ends. The CDR3 bases are TGCAGTGCTAGGAGAGAGGGGCCAAGAGGGACCCAGTACTTC. Translated: CSARREGPRGTQYF.

This clonotype was detected many times. The rearrangement uses TRBV4-2 and TRBJ1-1; D not resolved. Germline loops: CDR1 LGHNA, CDR2 YNFKEQ. With 1 base removed from V and 3 bases from J, the gap between germline ends came to 9 bases. This CDR3 is built from 14 residues. As DNA, the CDR3 is TGTGCCAGCAGCCAAGTCTACAGTGACACTGAAGCTTTCTTT. Residues: CASSQVYSDTEAFF.

The table lists this clonotype with many counts. The V gene is TRBV20-1, the J gene TRBJ1-5, with D maybe TRBD1 (5 bases). The CDR3 covers 14 residues. Germline CDR1 reads DFQATT; CDR2 reads SNEGSKA (reference sequence). The germline V and J ends were trimmed by 0 bases and 4 bases, with 10 bases remaining between them. This CDR3 reads CSARDGAGNQPQHF. In DNA form, the CDR3 reads TGCAGTGCTAGAGATGGGGCAGGGAATCAGCCCCAGCATTTT.

Many counts were recorded for this clonotype. The rearrangement uses TRBV15 and TRBJ2-7; 7 positions match TRBD2. The ends lost 4 bases at V and 5 bases at J; junction bases unmatched: 5. The CDR3 sequence is 13 residues long. CDR1 is LNHNV and CDR2 is YYDKDF in the germline V gene (reference sequence). CDR3 region: CATSTPTSDEQYF. The DNA for the CDR3 is TGTGCCACCAGCACACCCACTAGCGACGAGCAGTACTTC.

Regarding this clonotype: A read error is possible here, since a much larger clone lies one base away. The rearrangement joins TRBV19 to TRBJ2-1; TRBD1 aligns across 7 bases. This CDR3 contains 15 residues. J was trimmed by 5 bases and V by 3 bases; bases with no gene match: 7. Germline CDR1 is LNHDA and CDR2 is SQIVND (reference sequence). The CDR3 spells CASSIRGCSNNEQFF. The CDR3 DNA reads as TGTGCCAGTAGTATCAGGGGGTGCTCTAACAATGAGCAGTTCTTC.